The rows below give T cell receptor beta chains drawn from one sample of a study of CD8+ T cells in alopecia areata. Produced via immunoSEQ multiplex PCR; TCRdb's table is partial and in-frame only. The profile shows about 180,000 clones, less than 80% of them singletons. The sequencing used CD8+ T cells sorted from blood, collected at week 0. Receptors originate from a human donor with alopecia areata. Both conserved end residues are part of each CDR3. D genes are given only for firm matches. The size entry is marked missing in some rows and otherwise reads once, few, many or a size class.

DNA,CDR3,size,J,V,D
TGTGCCAGCAGTGCCGGGTCTGAAAAACTGTTTTTT,CASSAGSEKLFF,-,TRBJ1-4,TRBV2,-
TGCGCCAGCAGCCAAACGATTGGGAACACTGAAGCTTTCTTT,CASSQTIGNTEAFF,-,TRBJ1-1,TRBV4-1,-
TGTGCCATCAGTGCCGGGGGCCGCTCCATTGGGGCTGACAATGAGCAGTTCTTC,CAISAGGRSIGADNEQFF,few,TRBJ2-1,TRBV10-3,-
TGTGCCAGCAGCCGCCGAACTAGCGGGAGCACAGATACGCAGTATTTT,CASSRRTSGSTDTQYF,-,TRBJ2-3,TRBV4-2,TRBD2
TGTGCCAGCAGCTCCTCCCGAGGGACGCCGCGGGGAGAGACCCAGTACTTC,CASSSSRGTPRGETQYF,once,TRBJ2-5,TRBV13,-
TGTGCCAGCAGCAATAAGCGGGGGGGCACAGATACGCAGTATTTT,CASSNKRGGTDTQYF,-,TRBJ2-3,TRBV7-2,TRBD2
TGTGCCAGCAGTCCCCTCACCCAGGGGGTCGCCAAAAACATTCAGTACTTC,CASSPLTQGVAKNIQYF,few,TRBJ2-4,TRBV27,TRBD1
TGTGCCAGCAGCGCGAGGTGGAGGGCGGAGGATGAAAAACTGTTTTTT,CASSARWRAEDEKLFF,-,TRBJ1-4,TRBV9,-
TGTGCCAGCAGCACACCGGACAGGGAGGTCACTGAAGCTTTCTTT,CASSTPDREVTEAFF,-,TRBJ1-1,TRBV2,TRBD1
TGTGCCAGCAGCCGGGACAACTCCGGCACAGATACGCAGTATTTT,CASSRDNSGTDTQYF,-,TRBJ2-3,TRBV27,-
TGTGCCAGCAGAACCCCGGGGAGGTCGTACGAGCAGTACTTC,CASRTPGRSYEQYF,many,TRBJ2-7,TRBV13,-
TGTGCCAGCAGTACGGGGGGAACTGAAGCTTTCTTT,CASSTGGTEAFF,-,TRBJ1-1,TRBV27,-
TGTGCCTGGACCCCCGGGACAGGGGACACAGATACGCAGTATTTT,CAWTPGTGDTDTQYF,-,TRBJ2-3,TRBV30,TRBD1
TGTGCCAGCAGCTTGCAAGGGTTCTCCTACGAGCAGTACTTC,CASSLQGFSYEQYF,many,TRBJ2-7,TRBV5-6,-
TGCGCCAGCAGCCAAGATATGGGATCAGATACGCAGTATTTT,CASSQDMGSDTQYF,few,TRBJ2-3,TRBV4-1,-
TGTGCCAGCAGCCAATCCCTAGGAACTCAAGAGACCCAGTACTTC,CASSQSLGTQETQYF,few,TRBJ2-5,TRBV4-2,-
TGTGCCACCAGGCGGAGAGGGGCACCCGGGGAGCTGTTTTTT,CATRRRGAPGELFF,few,TRBJ2-2,TRBV7-9,-